This T cell receptor beta chain was identified during a study of T cells in localized non-small cell lung cancer. General study results and limits: Uninvolved adjacent lung had more T cell clonality than any other tissue, topping tumor. The study linked higher blood T cell density to longer overall survival. Among the top 100 tumor clones, a median around 50 appeared in adjacent lung.

The CDR3 runs 13 residues. From germline, CDR1 is SGHRS and CDR2 YFSETQ. V dropped 0 bases and J dropped 7 bases, with 10 bases sitting between them. Clones were read by immunoSEQ multiplex PCR, and TCRdb kept only the in-frame ones, dropping some. Of 50,000 to 70,000 clones detected, roughly four fifths appear once; the ten largest clones hold roughly 4.5%. This clone was recorded only once. Its cognate antigen is unknown. This TCR was recovered from a man aged 35-75 years with stage II lung adenocarcinoma. The chain is built from TRBV5-1 and TRBJ2-5; no definite D call. This material consisted of PBMCs, taken before any cancer treatment. CDR3 protein: CASSLEAAWTQYF. CDR3 bases: TGCGCCAGCAGCTTGGAGGCGGCCTGGACCCAGTACTTC. Together with reference TRBV5-1 and TRBJ2-5, the CDR3 gives the full variable domain: KAGVTQTPRYLIKTRGQQVTLSCSPISGHRSVSWYQQTPGQGLQFLFEYFSETQRNKGNFPGRFSGRQFSNSRSEMNVSTLELGDSALYLCASSLEAAWTQYFGPGTRLLVL.